Here is one T cell receptor (beta chain) with its context. Its target is unknown. Trimming cost V 6 bases and J 6 bases, with 15 bases left between them. Germline V gives CDR1 LNHDA, CDR2 SQIVND (reference sequence). This CDR3 comprises 14 residues. TCRdb's table, derived via immunoSEQ multiplex PCR, lists solely in-frame clones and lacks some. Counted here are around 110,000 clones, approximately 92% occurring once; the ten biggest clones make up approximately 0.15%. The data belong to a study of OX40 agonist ivuxolimab in advanced cancers. General study points: Both blood CD4+ and CD8+ T cells showed clonal growth by week 6 at 0.1 to 3.0 mg/kg.

The sequencing here drew on CD4+ or CD8+ T cells sorted from blood, taken in a trial of the OX40 agonist ivuxolimab. This receptor was identified in an adult with an advanced solid tumor such as melanoma, head and neck, liver or kidney cancer. This chain uses TRBV19 with TRBJ1-3; D is unresolved. As DNA, the CDR3 is TGTGCCAGTAGGGGCCAGTTTTTCCAAAACACCATATATTTT. Amino acids: CASRGQFFQNTIYF.